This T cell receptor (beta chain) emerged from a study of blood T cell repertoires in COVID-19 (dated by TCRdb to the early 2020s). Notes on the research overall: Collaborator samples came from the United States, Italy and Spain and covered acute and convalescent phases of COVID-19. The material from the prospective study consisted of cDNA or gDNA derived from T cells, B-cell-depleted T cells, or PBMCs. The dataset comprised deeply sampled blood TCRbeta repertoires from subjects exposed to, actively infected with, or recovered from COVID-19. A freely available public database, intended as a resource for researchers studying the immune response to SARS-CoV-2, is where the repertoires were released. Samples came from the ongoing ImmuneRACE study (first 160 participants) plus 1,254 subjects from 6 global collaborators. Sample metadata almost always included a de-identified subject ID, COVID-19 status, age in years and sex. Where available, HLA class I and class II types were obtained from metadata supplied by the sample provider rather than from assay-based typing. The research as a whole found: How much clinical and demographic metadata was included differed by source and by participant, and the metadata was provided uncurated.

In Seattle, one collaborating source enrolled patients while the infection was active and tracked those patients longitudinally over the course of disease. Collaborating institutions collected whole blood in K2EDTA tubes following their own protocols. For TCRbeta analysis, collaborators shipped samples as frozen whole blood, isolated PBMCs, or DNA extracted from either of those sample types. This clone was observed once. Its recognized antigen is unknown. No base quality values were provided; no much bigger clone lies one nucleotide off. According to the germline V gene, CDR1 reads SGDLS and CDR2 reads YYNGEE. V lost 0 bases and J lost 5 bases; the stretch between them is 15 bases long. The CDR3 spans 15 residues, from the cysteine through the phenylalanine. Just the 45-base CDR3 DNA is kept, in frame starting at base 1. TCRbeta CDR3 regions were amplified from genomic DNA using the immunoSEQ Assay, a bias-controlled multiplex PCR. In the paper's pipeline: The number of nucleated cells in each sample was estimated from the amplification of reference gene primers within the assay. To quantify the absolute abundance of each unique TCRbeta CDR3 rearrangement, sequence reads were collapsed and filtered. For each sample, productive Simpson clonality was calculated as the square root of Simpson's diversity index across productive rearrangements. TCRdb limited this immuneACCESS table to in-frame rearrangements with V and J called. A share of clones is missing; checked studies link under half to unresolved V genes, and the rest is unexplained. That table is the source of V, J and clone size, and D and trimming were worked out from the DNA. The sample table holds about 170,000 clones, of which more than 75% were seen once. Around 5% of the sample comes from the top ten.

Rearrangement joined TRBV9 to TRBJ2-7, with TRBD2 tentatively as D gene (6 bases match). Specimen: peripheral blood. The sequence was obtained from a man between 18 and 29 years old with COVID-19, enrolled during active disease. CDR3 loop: CASSVEGLARDEQYF. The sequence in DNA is TGTGCCAGCAGCGTAGAAGGGCTAGCGCGGGACGAGCAGTACTTC.